A single T cell receptor (beta chain) is shown here with its context. This entry belongs to a study of blood T cell repertoires in COVID-19. As for the study in general: There were acute and convalescent COVID-19 samples, and they came from the United States, Italy and Spain. PBMCs, B-cell-depleted T cells, or T cells were the source of the cDNA or gDNA that made up the material.

Germline loops: CDR1 SGHAT, CDR2 FQNNGV. Trimming took 3 bases from V and 1 from J, leaving 7 bases between them. The CDR3 extends over 14 amino acids. In the original analysis: Quantification of nucleated cells was approximated via reference gene primer amplification. Assay: immunoSEQ multiplex PCR; the TCRdb copy retains only in-frame clones and omits some. That table gives V, J and clone size, and the DNA gave D and trimming. The sample gives fewer than 300,000 clones, roughly 90% of which show up once; 9.5% to 15% is in the top ten. Enrolled during active infection, Seattle patients were then followed longitudinally.

The sequencing sample was made of peripheral blood. The chain has TRBV11-2 and TRBJ2-1, with no clear D. The receptor was derived from a woman in her twenties or thirties with COVID-19, enrolled during active disease. CDR3 amino acids: CASSLYSSYNEQFF. The CDR3 DNA reads as TGTGCCAGCAGCTTGTACTCTTCCTACAATGAGCAGTTCTTC.